Presented here are 23 T cell receptor beta chains from one specimen sequenced in a study of graft-versus-host responses after intestinal transplantation. Only in-frame clones appear in the TCRdb table, and some are missing; sequencing was by immunoSEQ multiplex PCR. The table shows tens of thousands of clones, with about 91% occurring only once. The antigens for these receptors are not known. The source was unstimulated CD8+ T cells sorted from spleen or lymph node cells, collected before intestinal transplant. The source is a human donor who received an intestinal transplant.

The chain is built from TRBV7-9 and TRBJ2-7; possible D gene TRBD2, 7 bases. Trimming left V 3 bases short and J 3 bases short, with 15 bases between. Germline V gives CDR1 SEHNR, CDR2 FQNEAQ (reference sequence). The CDR3 loop spans 15 amino acids. DNA for the CDR3: TGTGCCAGCAGCTTGCCGGGGGGCCCCAGCTACGAGCAGTACTTC. Translating it yields CASSLPGGPSYEQYF.

J is TRBJ2-1 and V is TRBV15; 8 positions agree with TRBD2. The V gene's germline CDR1 is LNHNV and CDR2 YYDKDF (reference sequence). The CDR3 loop spans 15 amino acids. Unmatched junction bases numbered 6, after V lost 0 bases and J lost 8 bases. The CDR3 DNA is TGTGCCACCAGCAGAGATGCTAGCGGGTTAGATGAGCAGTTCTTC. Protein: CATSRDASGLDEQFF.

A word on this clone: The same CDR3 also results from other DNA sequences found in this sample. The V gene is TRBV5-1, the J gene TRBJ2-7, with D unclear. The CDR3 spans 13 residues. Germline V gives CDR1 SGHRS, CDR2 YFSETQ. Trimming left V 5 bases short and J 0 bases short, with 9 bases between. CDR3 sequence: CASSPGSSYEQYF. In DNA, the CDR3 is TGCGCCAGCAGTCCGGGTAGCTCCTACGAGCAGTACTTC.

V is TRBV12-5 and J is TRBJ2-7; TRBD2 might be the D (6 bases). The CDR3 has 18 amino acids. Germline V CDR1 and CDR2: LGHNT, FRNRAP. The germline V and J ends were trimmed by 2 bases and 3 bases, with 23 bases remaining between them. The CDR3, as DNA: TGTGCTAGTGGTTTGTCCACCTCCGGCAGAGGAGGGTTCTACGAGCAGTACTTC. It yields the protein CASGLSTSGRGGFYEQYF.

For this clone: This sample includes further DNA sequences coding for the same CDR3. The V and J genes are TRBV10-2 and TRBJ2-7; D is undetermined. The ends were cut back, 4 bases at V and 7 bases at J, with 8 bases in the middle. CDR3 size: 11 residues. Per germline, CDR1 WSHSY and CDR2 SAAADI. The CDR3: CASSVSREQYF. The CDR3, as DNA: TGCGCCAGCAGTGTATCGAGAGAGCAGTACTTC.

The chain recombines TRBV4-3 with TRBJ1-6, with TRBD1 matching over 10 bases. Germline CDR1 is LGHNA and CDR2 is YSLEER. V lost 1 base to trimming and J lost 10 bases; unmatched junction nucleotides: 4. The CDR3 covers 15 residues. Written as DNA, the CDR3 is TGCGCCAGCAGCCAAGGGGGGACAGGGGTGTCACCCCTCCACTTT. Translation: CASSQGGTGVSPLHF.

This clone has a single count. The chain uses TRBV7-9 and TRBJ2-5; 7 nucleotides line up with TRBD2. CDR1 SEHNR and CDR2 FQNEAQ come from the germline V gene (reference sequence). J gave up 4 bases and V 4 bases, and 18 bases lay outside the gene matches. The CDR3 consists of 18 residues. Here the CDR3 reads CASSSPGEREGRRETQYF. CDR3 bases: TGTGCCAGCAGCTCGCCCGGCGAGAGGGAGGGCCGGAGAGAGACCCAGTACTTC.

This clone was found a few times. The CDR3 DNA reads as TGCGCCAGCAGCCAAGTAAGGGGTGGGTACGAGCAGTACTTC. It specifies CASSQVRGGYEQYF. The J gene is TRBJ2-7, the V gene TRBV4-1; tentative D call: TRBD1 (5 bases). The CDR3 is 14 amino acids. V dropped 1 base and J dropped 4 bases, with 11 bases sitting between them. Germline V gene lookup returns CDR1 MGHRA and CDR2 YSYEKL.

The V and J genes are TRBV4-3 and TRBJ2-3, with unresolved D. The CDR3 covers 14 residues. From germline, CDR1 is LGHNA and CDR2 YSLEER. V lost 0 bases to trimming and J lost 2 bases, with 6 bases between them. CDR3 residues: CASSQDSDTDTQYF. CDR3 nucleotides: TGCGCCAGCAGCCAAGACAGTGACACAGATACGCAGTATTTT.

The gene calls are TRBV2 and TRBJ2-2; possibly TRBD1 for D (5 bases). V lost 7 bases and J 4 bases, leaving 7 bases between the germline ends. The CDR3 loop spans 12 amino acids. The germline V gene encodes CDR1 SNHLY and CDR2 FYNNEI. The CDR3 loop reads CASTGSTGELFF. The CDR3 DNA is TGTGCCAGCACAGGGTCCACCGGGGAGCTGTTTTTT.

The rearrangement joins TRBV7-2 to TRBJ2-7; 11 nucleotides match TRBD2. The CDR3 contains 17 residues. V lost 4 bases to trimming and J lost 5 bases; unmatched junction nucleotides: 13. CDR1 is SGHTA and CDR2 is FQGNSA in the germline V gene. DNA of the CDR3: TGTGCCAGCAGCTCCGTGGTAGCGGGGGGGCCGGACCACGAGCAGTACTTC. It codes for CASSSVVAGGPDHEQYF.

The rearrangement uses TRBV7-6 and TRBJ2-7; 13 bases line up with TRBD2. Per the germline V gene, CDR1 is SGHVS and CDR2 is FNYEAQ. The CDR3 totals 18 residues. Germline trimming cut 0 bases from V and 4 bases from J; bases unmatched to any gene: 9. This CDR3 is CASSLAEGLAGAGYEQYF. In nucleotides, the CDR3 is TGTGCCAGCAGCTTAGCGGAAGGACTAGCGGGAGCTGGGTACGAGCAGTACTTC. The complete variable domain, with remaining parts taken from reference TRBV7-6 and TRBJ2-7, reads GAGVSQSPRYKVTKRGQDVALRCDPISGHVSLYWYRQALGQGPEFLTYFNYEAQQDKSGLPNDRFSAERPEGSISTLTIQRTEQRDSAMYRCASSLAEGLAGAGYEQYFGPGTRLTVT.

The rearrangement joins TRBV6-5 to TRBJ1-3; D unresolved. With 6 bases removed from V and 0 bases from J, the gap between germline ends came to 9 bases. The CDR3 is 14 residues long. Looked up from germline, CDR1 is MNHEY and CDR2 is SVGAGI. The CDR3 here is CASSLLPSGNTIYF. CDR3 in DNA: TGTGCCAGCAGCCTCCTCCCCTCTGGAAACACCATATATTTT.

This chain uses TRBV5-1 with TRBJ2-1; 10 bases line up with TRBD2. CDR3 length: 15 residues. Per germline, CDR1 SGHRS and CDR2 YFSETQ. After removal of 1 base from V and 2 bases from J, the junction contained 0 bases not matched to a gene. The CDR3 is CASSLSGGAYNEQFF. The DNA for the CDR3 is TGCGCCAGCAGCTTGAGCGGGGGGGCCTACAATGAGCAGTTCTTC.

The chain has TRBV28 and TRBJ2-5, with unresolved D. CDR1 and CDR2 (germline): MDHEN, SYDVKM. V was cut by 2 bases and J by 2 bases, with 12 bases left in between. CDR3 length: 15 amino acids. As DNA, the CDR3 is TGTGCCAGCAGTTTAATCAGTTTCCGTCAAGAGACCCAGTACTTC. Its translation: CASSLISFRQETQYF.

The rearrangement uses TRBV6-5 and TRBJ2-7, with D perhaps TRBD1 (6 bases). The CDR3 sequence is 15 residues long. The V gene's germline CDR1 is MNHEY and CDR2 SVGAGI. The V end lost 4 bases, the J end lost 1 base, and 14 bases lay between the germline ends. The CDR3 sequence is CASSSPDRWSYEQYF. CDR3 bases: TGTGCCAGCAGTTCTCCTGACAGGTGGTCCTACGAGCAGTACTTC.

The rearrangement links TRBV5-1 to TRBJ2-7; 9 bases map to TRBD1. Germline lookup yields CDR1 SGHRS and CDR2 YFSETQ. Trimming at V came to 4 bases and at J to 1 base, leaving 9 bases not matched to a gene. The CDR3 totals 16 residues. This chain's CDR3 is CASSEFRDRDSYEQYF. CDR3 DNA: TGCGCCAGCAGCGAATTCCGGGACAGGGATTCCTACGAGCAGTACTTC.

This chain links TRBV6-5 with TRBJ2-1; a possible D gene is TRBD2 (6 bases). The ends were cut back, 2 bases at V and 9 bases at J, with 11 bases in the middle. The CDR3 contains 13 residues. Germline V gene sequence: CDR1 MNHEY, CDR2 SVGAGI. This chain's CDR3 is CASSYGPTSEQFF. The CDR3 DNA follows: TGTGCCAGCAGTTACGGACCGACTAGTGAGCAGTTCTTC.

The table lists this clone with a count of one. V gene TRBV4-2 combines with J gene TRBJ2-7, with 10 bases lining up with TRBD1. J was trimmed by 7 bases and V by 5 bases; bases with no gene match: 11. The CDR3 is 15 residues long. CDR1 is LGHNA and CDR2 is YNFKEQ in the germline V gene. CDR3 protein: CASSSLTGGGGEQYF. CDR3 nucleotide sequence: TGTGCCAGCAGCTCCCTGACAGGGGGCGGGGGAGAGCAGTACTTC.

This clone has just one count. The chain is built from TRBV27 and TRBJ2-3; 11 bases align to TRBD2. The J segment lost 2 bases and the V segment lost 4 bases, leaving 5 bases of the junction unmatched. There are 16 residues in the CDR3. Germline lookup yields CDR1 MNHEY and CDR2 SMNVEV (reference sequence). The CDR3 DNA reads as TGTGCCAGCAGTTCGTTACTAGCGGGGGACACAGATACGCAGTATTTT. Amino acids: CASSSLLAGDTDTQYF.

This chain's CDR3 is CASSPLLNTEAFF. In DNA, the CDR3 is TGTGCCAGCAGCCCTCTCTTGAACACTGAAGCTTTCTTT. This chain joins TRBV7-9 and TRBJ1-1; D is unresolved. Trimming left V 5 bases short and J 0 bases short, with 7 bases between. The CDR3 loop spans 13 amino acids. Germline V CDR1 and CDR2: SEHNR, FQNEAQ (reference sequence).

This chain uses TRBV19 with TRBJ2-1; a weak D match, TRBD2 (6 bases). The ends were cut back, 3 bases at V and 8 bases at J, with 8 bases in the middle. Germline V gene data show CDR1 as LNHDA and CDR2 as SQIVND (reference sequence). There are 12 residues in the CDR3. This chain's CDR3 is CASSIGGYEQFF. In nucleotides, the CDR3 is TGTGCCAGTAGTATCGGAGGGTATGAGCAGTTCTTC.

The gene calls are TRBV19 and TRBJ1-5, with D tentatively TRBD1 (5 bases). This CDR3 region has 16 residues. V was clipped by 6 bases and J by 3 bases, with 18 bases between them. Germline V gives CDR1 LNHDA, CDR2 SQIVND (reference sequence). The CDR3 here is CASSLLTGAPNQPQHF. The CDR3, as DNA: TGTGCCAGTAGCCTACTTACAGGAGCACCCAATCAGCCCCAGCATTTT. The full variable domain, with the rest looked up from reference TRBV19 and TRBJ1-5, is DGGITQSPKYLFRKEGQNVTLSCEQNLNHDAMYWYRQDPGQGLRLIYYSQIVNDFQKGDIAEGYSVSREKKESFPLTVTSAQKNPTAFYLCASSLLTGAPNQPQHFGDGTRLSIL.